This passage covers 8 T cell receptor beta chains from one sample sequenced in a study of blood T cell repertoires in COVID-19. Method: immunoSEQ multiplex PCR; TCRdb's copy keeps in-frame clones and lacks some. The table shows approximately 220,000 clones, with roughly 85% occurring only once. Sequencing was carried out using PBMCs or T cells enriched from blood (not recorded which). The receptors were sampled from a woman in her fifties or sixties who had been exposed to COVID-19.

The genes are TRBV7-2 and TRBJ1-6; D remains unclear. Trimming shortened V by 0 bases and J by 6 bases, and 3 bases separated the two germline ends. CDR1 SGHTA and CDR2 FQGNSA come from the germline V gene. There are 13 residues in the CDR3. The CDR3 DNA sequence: TGTGCCAGCAGCTTAGCCCGTAATTCACCCCTCCACTTT. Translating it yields CASSLARNSPLHF.

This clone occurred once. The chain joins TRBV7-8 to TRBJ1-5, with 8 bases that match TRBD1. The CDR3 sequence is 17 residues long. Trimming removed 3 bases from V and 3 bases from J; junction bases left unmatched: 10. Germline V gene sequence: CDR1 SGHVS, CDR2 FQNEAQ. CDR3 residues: CASSLRQGTGNNQPQHF. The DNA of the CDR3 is TGTGCCAGCAGCTTGCGCCAGGGGACAGGAAACAATCAGCCCCAGCATTTT.

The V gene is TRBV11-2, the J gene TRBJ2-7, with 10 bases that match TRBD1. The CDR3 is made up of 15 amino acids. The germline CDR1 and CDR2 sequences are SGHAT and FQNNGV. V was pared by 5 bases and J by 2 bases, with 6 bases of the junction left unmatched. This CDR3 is CASSTWDRGTYEQYF. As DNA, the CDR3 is TGTGCCAGCAGCACCTGGGACAGGGGAACCTACGAGCAGTACTTC.

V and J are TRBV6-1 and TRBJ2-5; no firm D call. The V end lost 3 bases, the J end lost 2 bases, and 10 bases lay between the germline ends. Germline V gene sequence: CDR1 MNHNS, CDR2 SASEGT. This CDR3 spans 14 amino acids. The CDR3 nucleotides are TGTGCCAGCAGTGATCGGCCGGGTCAAGAGACCCAGTACTTC. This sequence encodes CASSDRPGQETQYF.

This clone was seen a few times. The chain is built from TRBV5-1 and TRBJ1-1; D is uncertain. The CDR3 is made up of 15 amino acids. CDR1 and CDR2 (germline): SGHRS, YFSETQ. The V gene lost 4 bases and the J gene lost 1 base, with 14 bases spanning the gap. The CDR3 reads CASSPSMGANTEAFF. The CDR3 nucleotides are TGCGCCAGCAGCCCCTCGATGGGAGCGAACACTGAAGCTTTCTTT.

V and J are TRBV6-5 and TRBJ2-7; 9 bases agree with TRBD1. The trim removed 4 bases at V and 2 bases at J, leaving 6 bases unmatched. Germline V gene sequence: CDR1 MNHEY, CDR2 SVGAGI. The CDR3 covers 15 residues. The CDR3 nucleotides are TGTGCCAGCAGTTTATCGGGACAGGGTACCTACGAGCAGTACTTC. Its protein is CASSLSGQGTYEQYF.

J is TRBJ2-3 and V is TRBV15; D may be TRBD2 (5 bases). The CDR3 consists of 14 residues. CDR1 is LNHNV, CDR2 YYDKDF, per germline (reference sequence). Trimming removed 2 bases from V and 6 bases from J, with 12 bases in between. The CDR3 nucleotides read TGTGCCACCAGCAGACCGCCGCCGGGGGATACGCAGTATTTT. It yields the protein CATSRPPPGDTQYF.

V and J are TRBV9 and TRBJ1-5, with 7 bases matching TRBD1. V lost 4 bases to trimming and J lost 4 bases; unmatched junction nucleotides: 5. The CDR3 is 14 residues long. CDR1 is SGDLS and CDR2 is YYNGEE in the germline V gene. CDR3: CASSQGGPNQPQHF. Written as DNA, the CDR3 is TGTGCCAGCAGCCAGGGGGGTCCTAATCAGCCCCAGCATTTT.